A selection of T cell receptor beta chains follows, all from one sample in a study of blood T cell repertoires in COVID-19. Profiled with immunoSEQ multiplex PCR; TCRdb holds only in-frame clones, not every one. In the table there are roughly 350,000 clones, more than 85% of which are singletons. Sequenced: PBMCs or T cells enriched from blood (not recorded which). Receptors were obtained from a woman younger than 45 who had recovered from COVID-19. The CDR3 runs from the conserved cysteine through the conserved F or W. D genes are given only for firm matches. For some rows the clone size is stated as once, few or many, or as a class when expanded; others skip it.

TRBD2,NA,TRBJ2-7,TRBV27,TGTGCCAGCAGTTTATCCCAGCGGGAGGGCTACGAGCAGTACTTC,CASSLSQREGYEQYF
NA,NA,TRBJ1-1,TRBV20-1,TGCAGTGCTAGTTCCCCCCTCGACGGAGACACTGAAGCTTTCTTT,CSASSPLDGDTEAFF
TRBD1,NA,TRBJ1-2,TRBV28,TGTGCCAGCAGTTTGGACAGGGGGGAAGGCTACACCTTC,CASSLDRGEGYTF
NA,NA,TRBJ1-1,TRBV18,TGTGCCAGCTCACGGGACACAGGGCAAAGGGGGACTGAAGCTTTCTTT,CASSRDTGQRGTEAFF
NA,NA,TRBJ1-2,TRBV27,TGTGCCAGCAGTTTATACGTTAGGGGGAGACAGGACTATGGCTACACCTTC,CASSLYVRGRQDYGYTF
TRBD2,NA,TRBJ2-2,TRBV7-9,TGTGCCAGCACCGATAGCGGGAGGGCCGGGGAGCTGTTTTTT,CASTDSGRAGELFF
TRBD1,NA,TRBJ1-2,TRBV7-9,TGTGCCAGCAGCGAAGAGGGACAGAGAAACTATGGCTACACCTTC,CASSEEGQRNYGYTF
NA,NA,TRBJ1-5,TRBV7-9,TGTGCCAGCAGCTTAGGGCAGGGGAGCAATCAGCCCCAGCATTTT,CASSLGQGSNQPQHF
NA,NA,TRBJ2-1,TRBV4-3,TGCGCCAGCAGCCAAGAAGGAGTAGGCTCCTACAATGAGCAGTTCTTC,CASSQEGVGSYNEQFF
TRBD2,NA,TRBJ2-2,TRBV4-1,TGCGCCAGCAGCCAGATAGCGGGACTAGCGGCCATCGGGGAGCTGTTTTTT,CASSQIAGLAAIGELFF
NA,NA,TRBJ2-1,TRBV5-1,TGCGCCAGCAGCCAGGGACTGGATACCAATGAGCAGTTCTTC,CASSQGLDTNEQFF
TRBD2,NA,TRBJ2-1,TRBV6-4,TGTGCCAGCAGTGAAGCGGGGGGCCTGTACAATGAGCAGTTCTTC,CASSEAGGLYNEQFF
TRBD2,NA,TRBJ2-7,TRBV7-9,TGTGCCAGCAGCGGCCCGGGACTAGCGGGGCCCCGACCCCCCTACGAGCAGTACTTC,CASSGPGLAGPRPPYEQYF
TRBD1,NA,TRBJ1-2,TRBV2,TGTGCCAGCAGTGTACAGGGGGCAGCGGGCTATGGCTACACCTTC,CASSVQGAAGYGYTF
TRBD1,NA,TRBJ2-1,TRBV12-3/TRBV12-4,TGTGCCAGCAGTCCGGGACAGACCAATGAGCAGTTCTTC,CASSPGQTNEQFF
NA,NA,TRBJ2-5,TRBV28,TGTGCCAGCAGTTTTGGAGGTATCCAAGAGACCCAGTACTTC,CASSFGGIQETQYF
TRBD1,NA,TRBJ1-2,TRBV5-4,TGTGCCAGCAGCTTGGACAGGGGGCACCTTGGCTACACCTTC,CASSLDRGHLGYTF
TRBD1,NA,TRBJ1-2,TRBV5-1,TGCGCCAGCAGAGGACAGGACACCGACTATGGCTACACCTTC,CASRGQDTDYGYTF
NA,NA,TRBJ2-1,TRBV5-1,TGCGCCAGCAGCTTGAGGGTGGGGGCGAAGGACAGCTACAATGAGCAGTTCTTC,CASSLRVGAKDSYNEQFF
NA,NA,TRBJ1-2,TRBV5-1,TGCGCCAGCAGCTTTCAGGGAAATGGGGGCTACACCTTC,CASSFQGNGGYTF
NA,NA,TRBJ1-2,TRBV5-4,TGTGCCAGCAGCCCCGCGAGGGTAGGCGTTGGCTATGGCTACACCTTC,CASSPARVGVGYGYTF
NA,NA,TRBJ2-5,TRBV12-5,TGTGCTAGTGCCGCCGGGACAGACCGGGGGGAGACCCAGTACTTC,CASAAGTDRGETQYF
NA,once,TRBJ1-1,TRBV28,TGTGCCAGCAGTTTAAGGGGACTTGGGGGGGATTCTGAAGCTTTCTTT,CASSLRGLGGDSEAFF
NA,NA,TRBJ2-7,TRBV7-2,TGTGCCAGCAGCCCGACTCAGTTTGGCTACGAGCAGTACTTC,CASSPTQFGYEQYF
NA,NA,TRBJ2-3,TRBV28,TGTGCCAGCAGCGTGGCGGGGGCTGACACAGATACGCAGTATTTT,CASSVAGADTDTQYF
NA,once,TRBJ2-6,TRBV4-3,TGCGCCAGCAGCCAAGATAGCGGGGCCAACGTCCTGACTTTC,CASSQDSGANVLTF
NA,NA,TRBJ1-1,TRBV5-1,TGCGCCAGCAGCTCCAATCCCCAAGGGGTGCCGCGAGAAGCTTTCTTT,CASSSNPQGVPREAFF
NA,NA,TRBJ1-1,TRBV3-1/TRBV3-2,TGTGCCAGCAGCCAAGGTTTTAGGGGCACTGAAGCTTTCTTT,CASSQGFRGTEAFF
NA,NA,TRBJ1-1,TRBV18,TGTGCCAGCTCACCACCTTCTCACGGGGGGGGGACTGAAGCTTTCTTT,CASSPPSHGGGTEAFF
NA,NA,TRBJ2-5,TRBV28,TGTGCCAGCAGTTTAGGCAGCACCGGGGGAGAGACCCAGTACTTC,CASSLGSTGGETQYF
NA,NA,TRBJ1-1,TRBV18,TGTGCCAGCTCACTTTTGGGGGACTCGAACACTGAAGCTTTCTTT,CASSLLGDSNTEAFF
TRBD1,few,TRBJ1-6,TRBV7-9,TGTGCCAGCAGCTTAGCGGGACAGGGGGATTCACCCCTCCACTTT,CASSLAGQGDSPLHF
NA,NA,TRBJ2-7,TRBV12-3/TRBV12-4,TGTGCCAGCAGCTGGACAGTCTACGAGCAGTACTTC,CASSWTVYEQYF
NA,NA,TRBJ1-2,TRBV3-1/TRBV3-2,TGTGCCAGCAGCCACTCGGGACACTACACCTTC,CASSHSGHYTF
TRBD2,NA,TRBJ2-7,TRBV5-1,TGCGCCAGCAGCTTGGAACCTAGCGGGAGGGCAAGCTCCTACGAGCAGTACTTC,CASSLEPSGRASSYEQYF
NA,NA,TRBJ2-7,TRBV2,TGTGCCAGCAGGTGGGATCGCGGGGAGCAGTACTTC,CASRWDRGEQYF
TRBD1,NA,TRBJ1-6,TRBV5-4,TGTGCCAGCAGCCCCGGACAGGGGTATAATTCACCCCTCCACTTT,CASSPGQGYNSPLHF
NA,NA,TRBJ1-1,TRBV28,TGTGCCAGCAGTTTCGGGGGTCGTGCTTTCTTT,CASSFGGRAFF
TRBD1,NA,TRBJ1-5,TRBV9,TGTGCCAGCACCCTGGACAGGGTTGGCAATCAGCCCCAGCATTTT,CASTLDRVGNQPQHF
NA,NA,TRBJ2-1,TRBV2,TGTGCCAGCAGTGTAGAGCTAGCCAATGAGCAGTTCTTC,CASSVELANEQFF
NA,NA,TRBJ2-1,TRBV18,TGTGCCAGCTCACCACCCTCCTTGCGCTCCTACAATGAGCAGTTCTTC,CASSPPSLRSYNEQFF
TRBD2,NA,TRBJ2-7,TRBV9,TGTGCCAGCAGCGTAACGGGGGGGAATTCCTACGAGCAGTACTTC,CASSVTGGNSYEQYF
NA,NA,TRBJ1-2,TRBV18,TGTGCCAGCTCCCAACAGGACGACTATGGCTACACCTTC,CASSQQDDYGYTF
NA,few,TRBJ1-2,TRBV11-2,TGTGCCAGCAGCTCGAGTGCTAACTATGGCTACACCTTC,CASSSSANYGYTF
NA,NA,TRBJ2-7,TRBV21-1,TGTGCCAGCAGCAAACCAAAGGGACAGATAAACTACGAGCAGTACTTC,CASSKPKGQINYEQYF
NA,NA,TRBJ1-5,TRBV5-5,TGTGCCAGCAGCCTATGGAGGGAGTACCAGCCCCAGCATTTT,CASSLWREYQPQHF
NA,NA,TRBJ2-7,TRBV28,TGTGCCAGCATCCGGGAGTGGCAGTACTTC,CASIREWQYF
NA,NA,TRBJ1-4,TRBV19,TGTGCCAGTACCGTTGCAACTAATGAAAAACTGTTTTTT,CASTVATNEKLFF